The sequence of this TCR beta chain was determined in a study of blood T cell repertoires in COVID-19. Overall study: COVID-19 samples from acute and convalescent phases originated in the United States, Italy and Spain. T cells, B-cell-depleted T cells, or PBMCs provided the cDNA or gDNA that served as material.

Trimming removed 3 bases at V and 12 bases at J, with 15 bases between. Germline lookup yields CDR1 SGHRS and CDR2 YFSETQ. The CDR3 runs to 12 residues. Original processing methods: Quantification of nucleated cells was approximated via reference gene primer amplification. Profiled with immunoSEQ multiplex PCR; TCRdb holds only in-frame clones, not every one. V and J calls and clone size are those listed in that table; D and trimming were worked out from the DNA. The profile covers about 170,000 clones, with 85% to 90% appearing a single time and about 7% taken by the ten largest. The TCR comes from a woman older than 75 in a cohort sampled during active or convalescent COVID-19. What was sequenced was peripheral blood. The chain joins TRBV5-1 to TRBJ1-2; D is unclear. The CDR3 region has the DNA TGCGCCAGCAGCTCCGATAGGGAGAAGGACACCTTC. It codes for CASSSDREKDTF.